Below are 22 T cell receptor beta chains sequenced from a single sample in a study of blood T cell repertoires in COVID-19. The table came from immunoSEQ multiplex PCR; TCRdb's copy has only in-frame clones and leaves some out. The sample carries 53,000 or so clones, 90% to 95% recorded once. The sample comprised peripheral blood. The receptors were gathered from a human donor in a cohort sampled during active COVID-19.

The chain links TRBV27 to TRBJ1-5; D is unresolved. The CDR3 extends over 13 amino acids. Per germline, CDR1 MNHEY and CDR2 SMNVEV (reference sequence). Between the trimmed V and J ends, which lost 5 bases and 0 bases, there was a span of 5 bases. The CDR3 reads CASSQFSNQPQHF. The CDR3 bases are TGTGCCAGCAGTCAGTTTAGCAATCAGCCCCAGCATTTT.

The V call is TRBV7-9, the J call TRBJ2-7; 13 nucleotides match TRBD2. V was clipped by 5 bases and J by 5 bases; unmatched bases: 6. Germline V lookup: CDR1 SEHNR, CDR2 FQNEAQ (reference sequence). This CDR3 has 15 residues. This CDR3 is CASSPRLAGGDEQYF. Here the CDR3 DNA reads TGTGCCAGCAGCCCTAGACTAGCGGGAGGAGACGAGCAGTACTTC.

The V and J genes are TRBV15 and TRBJ2-1; maybe TRBD2 (6 bases). V lost 3 bases and J 0 bases, leaving 21 bases between the germline ends. CDR3 length: 19 residues. Germline V gene data show CDR1 as LNHNV and CDR2 as YYDKDF (reference sequence). The chain's CDR3 is CATSSEFSGSRGSYNEQFF. CDR3 sequence (DNA): TGTGCCACCAGCAGCGAATTTAGCGGATCCCGCGGCTCCTACAATGAGCAGTTCTTC.

The V and J genes are TRBV4-1 and TRBJ1-2; D possibly corresponds to TRBD1 (5 bases). V was shortened by 5 bases and J by 6 bases, with 16 bases between the two germline ends. Germline V gene lookup returns CDR1 MGHRA and CDR2 YSYEKL. The CDR3 runs to 14 residues. The CDR3 DNA reads TGCGCCAGCAGCGAATATTGGCAGGGTGATGGCTACACCTTC. Its translation is CASSEYWQGDGYTF.

The CDR3 nucleotides read TGTGCCAGCAGCCAGCAGGGTGTGGGAGGTCTGTTTTTT. Encoded protein: CASSQQGVGGLFF. V is TRBV3-1 (or the pseudogene TRBV3-2) and J is TRBJ1-4; a weak D match, TRBD1 (5 bases). CDR3 length equals 13 residues. CDR1 LGHDT and CDR2 YNNKEL come from the germline V gene (reference sequence). Trimming took off 3 bases at V and 14 bases at J, with 16 bases between the two ends.

This rearrangement joins TRBV6-2 or TRBV6-3 to TRBJ2-5, with unresolved D. V lost 6 bases and J lost 2, with 13 bases in between. There are 14 residues in the CDR3. The germline gives CDR1 MNHEY, CDR2 SVGEGT. The CDR3 here is CASSQAQEQETQYF. The CDR3 DNA is TGTGCCAGCAGCCAGGCCCAGGAACAAGAGACCCAGTACTTC.

This clone came up once. The chain joins TRBV27 to TRBJ1-5, with no clear D. Germline loops: CDR1 MNHEY, CDR2 SMNVEV (reference sequence). This CDR3 comprises 14 residues. V was cut by 6 bases and J by 6 bases, with 15 bases left in between. CDR3 coding DNA: TGTGCCAGCAGCCCCGGAGGGCTCGGTCAGCCCCAGCATTTT. Translating it yields CASSPGGLGQPQHF.

The J gene is TRBJ1-6, the V gene TRBV21-1; the D call of TRBD1 is as the table states it, not checked on the DNA. TRBV21-1 is shown as a pseudogene. The CDR3 runs 16 residues. The chain's CDR3 is CASSKAPTGCNSPLHF. The CDR3 DNA follows: TGTGCCAGCAGCAAAGCCCCGACAGGGTGTAATTCACCCCTCCACTTT.

This chain joins TRBV9 and TRBJ2-5; the D gene is possibly TRBD2 (5 bases). The CDR3 consists of 13 residues. Germline-derived CDR1 and CDR2 are SGDLS and YYNGEE. The V end was cut by 2 bases, the J end by 1 base, with 6 bases between. CDR3 amino acids: CASSVEGQETQYF. The CDR3 nucleotides are TGTGCCAGCAGCGTTGAGGGCCAAGAGACCCAGTACTTC.

The table lists this clone with a count of one. V gene TRBV6-5 combines with J gene TRBJ2-1; 11 nucleotides align to TRBD2. The CDR3 has 13 amino acids. Germline V CDR1 and CDR2: MNHEY, SVGAGI. V lost 8 bases, J lost 8 bases, and 5 bases stayed unmatched. In DNA form, the CDR3 reads TGTGCCAGCGGACTAGCGGGTATCGATGAGCAGTTCTTC. Encoded protein: CASGLAGIDEQFF.

V usage is TRBV7-9 and J usage is TRBJ2-3; D uncertain. Germline-derived CDR1 and CDR2 are SEHNR and FQNEAQ (reference sequence). The CDR3 covers 16 residues. V was clipped by 4 bases and J by 0 bases, with 14 bases between them. CDR3 sequence: CASSSSRLSSTDTQYF. The CDR3 nucleotides read TGTGCCAGCAGCTCCAGCAGGCTTTCTAGCACAGATACGCAGTATTTT.

The chain is built from TRBV12-3 or TRBV12-4 and TRBJ1-1; TRBD1 might be the D (5 bases). V dropped 7 bases and J dropped 7 bases, with 13 bases sitting between them. The CDR3 is 12 amino acids. The CDR3 region has the DNA TGTGCCAGCACCTTTAGGAGGGGTGAAGCTTTCTTT. It specifies CASTFRRGEAFF.

The V and J genes are TRBV5-1 and TRBJ1-1, with 10 bases identical to TRBD1. Trimming at V came to 4 bases and at J to 6 bases, leaving 15 bases not matched to a gene. CDR3 length equals 17 residues. Germline V gene sequence: CDR1 SGHRS, CDR2 YFSETQ. The CDR3: CASSIGTGVMDNAEAFF. For the CDR3, the DNA is TGCGCCAGCAGCATCGGGACAGGGGTAATGGATAACGCTGAAGCTTTCTTT.

The genes are TRBV9 and TRBJ2-2; D is unclear. V was pared by 2 bases and J by 2 bases, with 4 bases between. In germline, CDR1 is SGDLS, CDR2 YYNGEE. This CDR3 is built from 13 residues. CDR3 sequence: CASSVTNTGELFF. The CDR3 coding sequence is TGTGCCAGCAGCGTGACTAACACCGGGGAGCTGTTTTTT.

V and J are TRBV2 and TRBJ1-2; D not resolved. The V and J ends lost 10 bases and 6 bases respectively, with 18 bases between them. Germline lookup yields CDR1 SNHLY and CDR2 FYNNEI. The CDR3 sequence is 13 residues long. The DNA of the CDR3 is TGTGCCAAGAAGCAGCGGTGGGAAGATGGCTACACCTTC. This translates into CAKKQRWEDGYTF.

The chain uses TRBV29-1 and TRBJ2-5, with D perhaps TRBD2 (6 bases). CDR1 SQVTM and CDR2 ANQGSEA come from the germline V gene. V lost 5 bases to trimming and J lost 1 base, with 8 bases between them. This CDR3 has 12 residues. CDR3 residues: CSVLGGQETQYF. DNA for the CDR3: TGCAGCGTTCTCGGGGGCCAAGAGACCCAGTACTTC.

This sequence joins TRBV6-5 and TRBJ2-5; tentatively, D is TRBD1 (5 bases). Between the trimmed V and J ends, which lost 7 bases and 7 bases, there was a span of 16 bases. The germline gives CDR1 MNHEY, CDR2 SVGAGI. This CDR3 has 13 amino acids. The CDR3 region has the DNA TGTGCCAGCAAGCCCCAGGGTGTCGGGACCCAGTACTTC. Its protein is CASKPQGVGTQYF.

The chain carries TRBV6-1 and TRBJ2-6; no clear D. The V end was cut by 0 bases, the J end by 0 bases, with 3 bases between. The CDR3 is 15 amino acids. CDR1 is MNHNS, CDR2 SASEGT, per germline. This CDR3 reads CASSEANSGANVLTF. CDR3 bases: TGTGCCAGCAGTGAAGCTAACTCTGGGGCCAACGTCCTGACTTTC.

The chain is built from TRBV5-6 and TRBJ2-7, with 7 bases matching TRBD2. V lost 4 bases to trimming and J lost 2 bases; unmatched junction nucleotides: 12. The CDR3 loop spans 16 amino acids. Germline CDR1 SGHDT, CDR2 YYEEEE. CDR3 loop: CASSPRGAGSPYEQYV. Written as DNA, the CDR3 is TGTGCCAGCAGCCCTAGGGGAGCGGGGTCTCCCTACGAGCAGTACGTC.

The chain carries TRBV30 and TRBJ2-3, with D tentatively TRBD1 (5 bases). The V gene's germline CDR1 is GTSNPN and CDR2 SVGIG (reference sequence). The CDR3 runs 13 residues. Trimming removed 1 base at V and 4 bases at J, with 9 bases between. The CDR3 protein is CAWSGMGPDTQYF. In nucleotides, the CDR3 is TGTGCCTGGAGTGGGATGGGGCCAGATACGCAGTATTTT.

This rearrangement joins TRBV5-4 to TRBJ2-3; a weak D match, TRBD2 (6 bases). Germline V gene data show CDR1 as SGHNT and CDR2 as YYREEE (reference sequence). V lost 3 bases and J lost 4, with 15 bases in between. The CDR3 runs 15 residues. DNA for the CDR3: TGTGCCAGCAGCTGGGGGGAAAAAGGGGCAGATACGCAGTATTTT. This gives the protein CASSWGEKGADTQYF.

The chain couples TRBV24-1 to TRBJ2-2; maybe TRBD1 (5 bases). The CDR3 is 14 amino acids. Germline-derived CDR1 and CDR2 are KGHDR and SFDVKD. V lost 4 bases and J 2 bases, leaving 7 bases between the germline ends. CDR3 sequence reads: CATSETDNTGELFF. CDR3 coding DNA: TGTGCCACCAGTGAGACAGATAACACCGGGGAGCTGTTTTTT.